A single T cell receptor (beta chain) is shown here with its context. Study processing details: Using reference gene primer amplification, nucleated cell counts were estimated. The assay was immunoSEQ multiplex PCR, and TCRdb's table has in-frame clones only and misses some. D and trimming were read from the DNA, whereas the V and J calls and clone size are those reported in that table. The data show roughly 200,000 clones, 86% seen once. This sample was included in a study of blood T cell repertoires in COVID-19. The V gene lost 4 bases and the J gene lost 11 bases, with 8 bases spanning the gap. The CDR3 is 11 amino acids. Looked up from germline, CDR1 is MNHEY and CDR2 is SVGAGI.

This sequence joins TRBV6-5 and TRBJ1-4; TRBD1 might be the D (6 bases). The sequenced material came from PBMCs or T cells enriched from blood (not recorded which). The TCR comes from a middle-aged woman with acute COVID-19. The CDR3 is CASSSQGKLFF. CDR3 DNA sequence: TGTGCCAGCAGTTCCCAGGGGAAACTGTTTTTT.